A selection of T cell receptor beta chains follows, all from one sample in a study of OX40 agonist ivuxolimab in advanced cancers. Clones were sequenced by immunoSEQ multiplex PCR, and TCRdb holds only the in-frame ones, with some missing. Altogether some 44,000 clones are present, around 88% being singletons, with the ten largest covering 30% to 35%. Sequenced material: CD4+ or CD8+ T cells sorted from blood, taken in a trial of the OX40 agonist ivuxolimab. The receptors shown here come from an adult with an advanced solid tumor such as melanoma, head and neck, liver or kidney cancer. The CDR3 runs from the conserved cysteine through the conserved F or W. The D gene is left open where the match is weak. The listing skips clone size in some rows; elsewhere it reads once, few, many or a size class.

>TRBV4-1|NA|NA|TRBJ1-1
CASSQDQTGSPGAFF
TGCGCCAGCAGCCAAGATCAGACCGGCTCCCCAGGGGCTTTCTTT
>TRBV6-1|NA|TRBD1|TRBJ2-1
CASRRDRGSGNEQFF
TGTGCCAGCAGAAGAGACAGGGGAAGCGGCAATGAGCAGTTCTTC
>TRBV18|NA|NA|TRBJ2-2
CASSPSSLDTGELFF
TGTGCCAGCTCACCGAGCAGCTTAGACACCGGGGAGCTGTTTTTT
>TRBV28|NA|NA|TRBJ1-6
CASSRETGRSSYNSPLHF
TGTGCCAGCAGTCGAGAAACCGGGAGAAGCTCCTATAATTCACCCCTCCACTTT
>TRBV6-6|NA|TRBD1|TRBJ1-1
CASSYSATGGTEAFF
TGTGCCAGCAGTTACTCTGCGACAGGGGGCACTGAAGCTTTCTTT
>TRBV11-2|NA|TRBD1|TRBJ1-2
CASSGAGTGFSYTF
TGTGCCAGCAGCGGAGCCGGGACAGGGTTCAGCTACACCTTC
>TRBV18|NA|NA|TRBJ2-5
CASSPRTQQETQYF
TGTGCCAGCTCACCGCGGACACAACAAGAGACCCAGTACTTC
>TRBV7-3|NA|NA|TRBJ2-3
CASSFQRTDTQYF
TGTGCCAGCAGCTTCCAGAGGACAGATACGCAGTATTTT
>TRBV27|NA|NA|TRBJ1-1
CASSYRDDTEAFF
TGTGCCAGCAGTTACAGGGATGACACTGAAGCTTTCTTT
>TRBV5-1|NA|TRBD2|TRBJ2-1
CASQETGLVSYNEQFF
TGCGCCAGTCAGGAGACGGGACTAGTCTCCTACAATGAGCAGTTCTTC
>TRBV6-6|NA|NA|TRBJ2-3
CASSYGANTDTQYF
TGTGCCAGCAGTTATGGGGCCAACACAGATACGCAGTATTTT
>TRBV19|NA|TRBD1|TRBJ1-3
CASSTPGQLSGNTIYF
TGTGCCAGTAGTACCCCGGGACAGCTCTCTGGAAACACCATATATTTT
>TRBV2|NA|TRBD2|TRBJ2-5
CASSEGRLAGGFQETQYF
TGTGCCAGCAGTGAAGGTCGACTAGCGGGGGGTTTCCAAGAGACCCAGTACTTC
>TRBV25-1|NA|NA|TRBJ1-4
CASSHREWSGKLFF
TGTGCCAGCAGCCACAGGGAATGGTCCGGAAAACTGTTTTTT
>TRBV7-3|NA|NA|TRBJ1-5
CASSPSGGQPQHF
TGTGCCAGCAGCCCCTCCGGGGGGCAGCCCCAGCATTTT
>TRBV7-2|NA|NA|TRBJ1-6
CASSFAGGTDSPLHF
TGTGCCAGCAGCTTTGCCGGGGGGACGGATTCACCCCTCCACTTT
>TRBV30|NA|TRBD2|TRBJ2-2
CAIQPVGGLTSGYTGELFF
TGTGCCATCCAACCTGTGGGGGGCCTGACTAGCGGGTACACCGGGGAGCTGTTTTTT
>TRBV2|NA|NA|TRBJ2-7
CASRPSSTDEQYF
TGTGCCAGCAGGCCTTCTAGCACCGACGAGCAGTACTTC
>TRBV19|NA|NA|TRBJ2-7
CASSITGSYEQYF
TGTGCCAGTAGTATCACCGGGTCCTACGAGCAGTACTTC
>TRBV7-9|NA|NA|TRBJ2-1
CASSSEEAGREQFF
TGTGCCAGCAGCTCCGAGGAGGCGGGGCGGGAGCAGTTCTTC
>TRBV10-3|NA|NA|TRBJ2-2
CAISESGKNTGELFF
TGTGCCATCAGTGAGTCCGGCAAGAACACCGGGGAGCTGTTTTTT
>TRBV4-1|NA|NA|TRBJ2-3
CASTPGHGIAGTQYF
TGCGCCAGCACTCCAGGACATGGGATCGCGGGGACGCAGTATTTT
>TRBV7-3|NA|TRBD2|TRBJ2-7
CASSFSGGAYEQYF
TGTGCCAGCAGCTTTAGCGGGGGGGCCTACGAGCAGTACTTC
>TRBV5-5|NA|NA|TRBJ2-2
CASSLGPGRSNGELFF
TGTGCCAGCAGCTTGGGACCAGGGAGGAGTAACGGGGAGCTGTTTTTT
>TRBV7-3|NA|TRBD1|TRBJ1-1
CASSSQGGRNTEAFF
TGTGCCAGCAGCTCACAGGGGGGAAGGAACACTGAAGCTTTCTTT
>TRBV5-1|NA|TRBD2|TRBJ2-3
CASSTRLAGVTDTQYF
TGCGCCAGCAGCACGAGACTAGCGGGAGTTACAGATACGCAGTATTTT
>TRBV28|NA|NA|TRBJ2-7
CASRDLNHEQYF
TGTGCCAGCAGGGATCTGAATCACGAGCAGTACTTC
>TRBV6-1|NA|NA|TRBJ1-6
CASSPGTYNSPLHF
TGTGCCAGCAGCCCCGGGACCTATAATTCACCCCTCCACTTT
>TRBV18|NA|TRBD1|TRBJ2-7
CASSPLDRDHEQYF
TGTGCCAGCTCACCACTAGACAGGGACCACGAGCAGTACTTC
>TRBV5-1|NA|TRBD2|TRBJ2-2
CASSGTMDTGELFF
TGCGCCAGCAGTGGGACTATGGACACCGGGGAGCTGTTTTTT
>TRBV10-1|NA|TRBD1|TRBJ2-7
CASSESGTGGYEQYF
TGCGCCAGCAGTGAGTCGGGGACAGGGGGCTACGAGCAGTACTTC
>TRBV9|NA|NA|TRBJ1-5
CASSPPVLGGEYQPQHF
TGTGCCAGCAGCCCCCCCGTCCTGGGAGGGGAATATCAGCCCCAGCATTTT
>TRBV6-4|NA|NA|TRBJ1-5
CASKGQPQHF
TGTGCCAGCAAGGGTCAGCCCCAGCATTTT
>TRBV9|NA|NA|TRBJ1-4
CASSIGTALGEKLFF
TGTGCCAGCAGCATCGGGACGGCACTCGGGGAAAAACTGTTTTTT
>TRBV19|NA|NA|TRBJ1-2
CASKEGAYGYTF
TGTGCCAGTAAGGAGGGCGCCTATGGCTACACCTTC
>TRBV19|NA|NA|TRBJ2-7
CASNKDGPYEQYF
TGTGCCAGTAATAAGGACGGACCATACGAGCAGTACTTC
>TRBV7-2|NA|NA|TRBJ1-3
CASSMAGGSSGNTIYF
TGTGCCAGCAGCATGGCCGGAGGGTCCTCTGGAAACACCATATATTTT
>TRBV5-1|NA|TRBD2|TRBJ2-1
CASSLKREGRREQFF
TGCGCCAGCAGCTTGAAGCGGGAGGGCCGAAGGGAGCAGTTCTTC
>TRBV6-1|once|TRBD1|TRBJ2-4
CASSERSGQGKNIQYF
TGTGCCAGCAGTGAACGATCGGGACAGGGAAAAAACATTCAGTACTTC
>TRBV5-6|NA|NA|TRBJ2-7
CASSLYFQGYEQYF
TGTGCCAGCAGCTTGTACTTCCAGGGCTACGAGCAGTACTTC
>TRBV6-5|once|NA|TRBJ1-5
CASSYSVWGNQPQHF
TGTGCCAGCAGTTACTCGGTATGGGGGAATCAGCCCCAGCATTTT
>TRBV6-6|NA|NA|TRBJ1-1
CASSYGSTEAFF
TGTGCCAGCAGTTACGGTAGCACTGAAGCTTTCTTT
>TRBV30|NA|TRBD2|TRBJ2-5
CAWRPSGRGWETQYF
TGTGCCTGGAGGCCAAGCGGGAGGGGTTGGGAGACCCAGTACTTC
>TRBV20-1|once|NA|TRBJ2-7
CSATAGLEQYF
TGCAGTGCTACGGCGGGGCTAGAGCAGTACTTC
>TRBV28|NA|NA|TRBJ1-2
CASSLVQVYGYTF
TGTGCCAGCAGTTTAGTACAGGTCTATGGCTACACCTTC
>TRBV5-1|NA|NA|TRBJ2-2
CASSLVVGTLNTGELFF
TGCGCCAGCAGCTTGGTGGTCGGGACACTGAACACCGGGGAGCTGTTTTTT
>TRBV28|NA|NA|TRBJ1-6
CASRTRSSYNSPLHF
TGTGCCAGCAGGACAAGAAGCTCCTATAATTCACCCCTCCACTTT
>TRBV6-5|NA|NA|TRBJ2-1
CASSYRGTFHEQFF
TGTGCCAGCAGTTACCGCGGGACTTTCCATGAGCAGTTCTTC
>TRBV6-1|NA|TRBD1|TRBJ1-1
CASSERTTGAGYTEAFF
TGTGCCAGCAGTGAGAGAACTACAGGGGCGGGGTACACTGAAGCTTTCTTT
>TRBV30|NA|NA|TRBJ1-5
CAWSVEGNQPQHF
TGTGCCTGGAGTGTAGAGGGTAATCAGCCCCAGCATTTT
>TRBV5-4|NA|NA|TRBJ2-1
CASSLWAGSYNEQFF
TGTGCCAGCAGCTTGTGGGCAGGGTCCTACAATGAGCAGTTCTTC